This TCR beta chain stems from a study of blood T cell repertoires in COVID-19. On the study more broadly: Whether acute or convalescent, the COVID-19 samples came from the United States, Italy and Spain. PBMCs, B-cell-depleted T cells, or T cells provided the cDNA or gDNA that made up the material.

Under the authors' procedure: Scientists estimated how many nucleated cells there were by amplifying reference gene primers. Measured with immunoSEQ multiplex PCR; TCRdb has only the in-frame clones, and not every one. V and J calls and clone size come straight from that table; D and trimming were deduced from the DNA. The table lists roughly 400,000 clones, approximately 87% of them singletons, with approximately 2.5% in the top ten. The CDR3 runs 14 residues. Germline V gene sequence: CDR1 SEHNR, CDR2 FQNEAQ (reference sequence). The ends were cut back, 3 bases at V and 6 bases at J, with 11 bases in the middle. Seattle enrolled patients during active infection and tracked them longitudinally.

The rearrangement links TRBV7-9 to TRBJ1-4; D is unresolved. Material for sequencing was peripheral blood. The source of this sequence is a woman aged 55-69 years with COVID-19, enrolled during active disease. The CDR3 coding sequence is TGTGCCAGCAGCTTGGGGTGGGGAGATGAAAAACTGTTTTTT. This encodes CASSLGWGDEKLFF.